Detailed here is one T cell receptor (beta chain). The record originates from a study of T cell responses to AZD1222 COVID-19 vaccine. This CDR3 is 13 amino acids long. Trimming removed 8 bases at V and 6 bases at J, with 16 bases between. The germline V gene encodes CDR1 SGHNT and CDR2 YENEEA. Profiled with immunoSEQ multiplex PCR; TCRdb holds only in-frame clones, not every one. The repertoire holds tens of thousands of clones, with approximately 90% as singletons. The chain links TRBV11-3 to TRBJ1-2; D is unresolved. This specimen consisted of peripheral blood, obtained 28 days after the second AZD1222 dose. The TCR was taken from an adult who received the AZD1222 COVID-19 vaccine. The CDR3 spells CASGPGWINGYTF. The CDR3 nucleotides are TGTGCCAGCGGGCCCGGGTGGATTAATGGCTACACCTTC. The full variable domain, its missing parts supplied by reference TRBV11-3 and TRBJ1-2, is EAGVVQSPRYKIIEKKQPVAFWCNPISGHNTLYWYLQNLGQGPELLIRYENEEAVDDSQLPKDRFSAERLKGVDSTLKIQPAELGDSAVYLCASGPGWINGYTFGSGTRLTVV.